The 23 T cell receptor beta chains below come from one sample, sequenced in a study of blood T cells in healthy people across ages. A second PCR of roughly 7 to 11 cycles used a sample-barcoded 5' primer and a J-beta primer mix. Via MiXCR, TCRdb re-called the 5' RACE reads, giving one row per CDR3 protein. The data hold hundreds of thousands of distinct CDR3 sequences, with around 50% observed a single time. Input material: blood. Receptors were obtained from a man between 40 and 49 years old in good health.

This rearrangement joins TRBV6-1 to TRBJ2-1, with TRBD2 identical over 10 bases. Germline assignment: CDR1 MNHNS and CDR2 SASEGT. The V segment lost 9 bases and the J segment 1 base; nucleotides outside the gene matches: 3. CDR3 size: 14 residues. In DNA form, the CDR3 reads TGTGCCAGTAAACTAGCGGGGTCCTACAATGAGCAGTTCTTC. Translating it yields CASKLAGSYNEQFF.

The chain employs TRBV6-1 and TRBJ2-3; the D is unclear. The CDR3 extends over 12 amino acids. Germline CDR1 and CDR2: MNHNS and SASEGT. Trimming removed 7 bases at V and 6 bases at J, with 11 bases between. The CDR3 sequence is CASKLDVDTQYF. CDR3 nucleotide sequence: TGTGCCAGCAAATTGGACGTTGATACGCAGTATTTT.

V and J are TRBV20-1 and TRBJ2-2; 9 nucleotides match TRBD1. V trimming: 6 bases; J trimming: 3 bases; junction bases outside the gene matches: 8. The CDR3 is made up of 15 amino acids. CDR1 is DFQATT and CDR2 is SNEGSKA in the germline V gene (reference sequence). The CDR3 region is CSAIGQGPHTGELFF. For the CDR3, the DNA is TGCAGTGCAATCGGACAGGGGCCGCACACCGGGGAGCTGTTTTTT.

V is TRBV28 and J is TRBJ2-7; D may match TRBD1 or TRBD2 (5 bases each). The V and J ends lost 5 bases and 3 bases respectively, with 14 bases between them. There are 14 residues in the CDR3. Per the germline V gene, CDR1 is MDHEN and CDR2 is SYDVKM. The CDR3 DNA sequence: TGTGCCAGCAGTCTTTACGGGGCAAACTACGAGCAGTACTTC. Protein: CASSLYGANYEQYF.

The V and J genes are TRBV20-1 and TRBJ2-1; D might be TRBD2 (6 bases). The end of the DNA is better explained by TRBJ2-7, so the J call may be wrong. This CDR3 region has 14 residues. CDR1 is DFQATT, CDR2 SNEGSKA, per germline (reference sequence). The CDR3 spells CSAQGLSSYNEQYF. The CDR3 nucleotides read TGCAGTGCTCAGGGACTTAGCTCCTACAATGAGCAGTACTTC.

The rearrangement links TRBV18 to TRBJ2-1; TRBD2 matches at 9 bases. This CDR3 region has 17 residues. The germline V gene has CDR1 KGHSH and CDR2 LQKENI. Losses at the gene ends were 2 bases for V and 9 bases for J; bases not matched to a gene: 14. CDR3 sequence reads: CASSPNVGLATSGEQFF. CDR3 coding DNA: TGTGCCAGCTCACCAAATGTGGGACTAGCAACCTCCGGTGAGCAGTTCTTC.

This clonotype was seen a handful of times. The chain carries TRBV6-2 or TRBV6-3 and TRBJ2-1, with D perhaps matching TRBD1 or TRBD2 (5 bases each). Germline V gene data show CDR1 as MNHEY and CDR2 as SVGEGT. Trimming took off 10 bases at V and 0 bases at J, with 16 bases between the two ends. CDR3 length: 15 amino acids. The CDR3 DNA follows: TGTGCCACCCAGGGTTCCCGGGGCTCCTACAATGAGCAGTTCTTC. Translated: CATQGSRGSYNEQFF.

The genes are TRBV9 and TRBJ2-1; TRBD2 aligns across 11 bases. From germline, CDR1 is SGDLS and CDR2 YYNGEE. CDR3 size: 19 residues. V gave up 0 bases and J gave up 7 bases; unmatched junction bases: 15. DNA of the CDR3: TGTGCCAGCAGCGTAGCTTCGCTAGCGGGAGGCACCGGCTTTAATGAGCAGTTCTTC. Residues: CASSVASLAGGTGFNEQFF. The full variable domain, completed using reference TRBV9 and TRBJ2-1, is DSGVTQTPKHLITATGQRVTLRCSPRSGDLSVYWYQQSLDQGLQFLIQYYNGEERAKGNILERFSAQQFPDLHSELNLSSLELGDSALYFCASSVASLAGGTGFNEQFFGPGTRLTVL.

Turning to this clonotype: This may come from a read error, since a much larger clone is one base off. This chain joins TRBV28 and TRBJ1-2, with 7 bases fitting TRBD1. CDR3 length: 13 amino acids. Trimming at V came to 8 bases and at J to 7 bases, leaving 10 bases not matched to a gene. CDR1 MDHEN and CDR2 SYDVKM come from the germline V gene. The DNA of the CDR3 is TGTGCCAGCCGAGTACAGGGGCTCTGTGGCTACACCTTC. This gives the protein CASRVQGLCGYTF.

This sequence joins TRBV7-2 and TRBJ2-3; possibly TRBD2 for D (6 bases). The ends were cut back, 4 bases at V and 4 bases at J, with 12 bases in the middle. Germline V CDR1 and CDR2: SGHTA, FQGNSA. The CDR3 extends over 14 amino acids. The CDR3 nucleotides are TGTGCCAGCAGCTCTGTTATAGCGGCAGATACGCAGTATTTT. Amino acids: CASSSVIAADTQYF.

This chain joins TRBV7-8 and TRBJ2-5, with 8 bases lining up with TRBD1. The CDR3 covers 16 residues. J was trimmed by 6 bases and V by 5 bases; bases with no gene match: 14. In germline, CDR1 is SGHVS, CDR2 FQNEAQ. The CDR3 region has the DNA TGTGCCAGCAGCCCCTGGGACAGGCTAACCGAACAGACCCAGTACTTC. Protein sequence: CASSPWDRLTEQTQYF.

V is TRBV6-5 and J is TRBJ1-2; tentative D call: TRBD1 (5 bases). V was pared by 2 bases and J by 4 bases, with 17 bases between. The germline gives CDR1 MNHEY, CDR2 SVGAGI. The CDR3 has 16 residues. CDR3 amino acids: CASSYRELGGGYGYTF. CDR3 nucleotide sequence: TGTGCCAGCAGTTACAGGGAGCTCGGGGGTGGCTATGGCTACACCTTC.

J is TRBJ2-7 and V is TRBV5-6, with no clear D. The germline V and J ends were trimmed by 2 bases and 0 bases, with 9 bases remaining between them. CDR1 is SGHDT and CDR2 is YYEEEE in the germline V gene. This CDR3 spans 14 amino acids. Here the CDR3 reads CASSFSIASYEQYF. The CDR3 region has the DNA TGTGCCAGCAGCTTTAGCATCGCCTCCTACGAGCAGTACTTC. Combining the CDR3 with reference TRBV5-6 and TRBJ2-7 gives the whole variable domain DAGVTQSPTHLIKTRGQQVTLRCSPKSGHDTVSWYQQALGQGPQFIFQYYEEEERQRGNFPDRFSGHQFPNYSSELNVNALLLGDSALYLCASSFSIASYEQYFGPGTRLTVT.

V and J are TRBV29-1 and TRBJ1-4; tentative D call: TRBD1 (5 bases). Germline CDR1 reads SQVTM; CDR2 reads ANQGSEA. The V gene lost 3 bases and the J gene lost 7 bases, with 18 bases spanning the gap. This CDR3 is 15 amino acids long. CDR3 protein: CSVEGTGRDGEKLFF. Here the CDR3 DNA reads TGCAGCGTTGAGGGGACTGGGAGGGATGGTGAAAAACTGTTTTTT.

This rearrangement joins TRBV6-5 to TRBJ1-2; TRBD1 matches at 8 bases. The CDR3 sequence is 15 residues long. CDR1 MNHEY and CDR2 SVGAGI come from the germline V gene. The V and J ends lost 7 bases and 8 bases, in that order; junction bases with no gene match: 15. The CDR3 bases are TGTGCCAGCAAAGACAGGGGCAGGCCGGGAGGGGGCTACACCTTC. Its protein product is CASKDRGRPGGGYTF.

The gene calls are TRBV6-1 and TRBJ2-7; possible D gene TRBD1, 6 bases. V was clipped by 8 bases and J by 7 bases, with 21 bases between them. The CDR3 contains 14 residues. The germline V gene has CDR1 MNHNS and CDR2 SASEGT. CDR3 sequence: CASEPQTGQREQYF. The DNA for the CDR3 is TGTGCCAGCGAGCCCCAAACAGGACAGAGAGAGCAGTACTTC.

The chain combines TRBV20-1 with TRBJ2-7, with 10 bases that match TRBD1. The junction had 0 bases not matched to a gene; V was cut back by 0 bases and J by 4 bases. The length of the CDR3 is 13 residues. Germline V gene sequence: CDR1 DFQATT, CDR2 SNEGSKA (reference sequence). The CDR3 here is CSAREGQGYEQYF. The DNA for the CDR3 is TGCAGTGCTAGAGAGGGACAGGGGTACGAGCAGTACTTC.

There are a few counts of this clonotype. A much larger clonotype is one base distant, so this may be a read error. The rearrangement uses TRBV20-1 and TRBJ2-1; tentatively, D is TRBD1 (6 bases). V was trimmed by 3 bases and J by 6 bases, leaving 18 bases between them. This CDR3 has 15 amino acids. CDR1 is DFQATT and CDR2 is SNEGSKA in the germline V gene (reference sequence). The CDR3 here is CSASLGSTRGNEQFF. In nucleotides, the CDR3 is TGCAGTGCTAGTCTTGGGTCAACCAGGGGCAATGAGCAGTTCTTC.

The V call is TRBV27, the J call TRBJ2-5; a weak D match, TRBD2 (6 bases). The J call is uncertain, as TRBJ2-7 better fits the DNA end. This CDR3 has 13 residues. The germline CDR1 and CDR2 sequences are MNHEY and SMNVEV (reference sequence). The CDR3 DNA sequence: TGTGCCAGCAAGGCGGGAATGATGGACGAGCAGTACTTC. It is translated as CASKAGMMDEQYF.

This clonotype was detected only once. Compared with germline, one end of the junction differs, possibly owing to a read error. The chain uses TRBV3-1 and TRBJ2-1; TRBD1 is a possible D gene (6 bases). This CDR3 is 17 amino acids long. The germline gives CDR1 LGHDT, CDR2 YNNKEL (reference sequence). The CDR3 spells CASGQSKGHSSYNEQFF. DNA for the CDR3: TGTGCCAGCGGCCAGTCGAAGGGACATAGCTCCTACAATGAGCAGTTCTTC.

The chain has TRBV9 and TRBJ2-6; a weak D match, TRBD1 (6 bases). The CDR3 totals 20 residues. The germline gives CDR1 SGDLS, CDR2 YYNGEE. Trimming pared 3 bases from V and 5 bases from J, leaving 27 bases between. CDR3: CASSARRAGEGYGRANVLTF. The CDR3 bases are TGTGCCAGCAGCGCGCGACGGGCAGGGGAAGGTTATGGTAGGGCCAACGTCCTGACTTTC.

CDR3 nucleotide sequence: TGTGCCAGCAGTTTAACAGGGATGCTTGATGGCTACACCTTC. It translates to CASSLTGMLDGYTF. The chain combines TRBV28 with TRBJ1-2; D possibly corresponds to TRBD1 (6 bases). The CDR3 runs 14 residues. Germline lookup yields CDR1 MDHEN and CDR2 SYDVKM. Trimming cost V 2 bases and J 6 bases, with 13 bases left between them.

In its sample, this clonotype was seen a few times. The chain combines TRBV27 with TRBJ2-3; D is uncertain. Trimming pared 3 bases from V and 6 bases from J, leaving 7 bases between. CDR3 length equals 12 residues. CDR1 and CDR2 from the germline V gene are MNHEY and SMNVEV (reference sequence). CDR3 coding DNA: TGTGCCAGCAGTTTTTTAGGCGATACGCAGTATTTT. This sequence encodes CASSFLGDTQYF.